This TCR beta chain is from a study of identical twins. CDR1 is SEHNR and CDR2 is FQNEAQ in the germline V gene (reference sequence). J lost 5 bases, V lost 5 bases, and 4 bases had no gene match. The CDR3 contains 14 residues. At least ten counts were recorded for this clonotype. One entry per CDR3 protein results from TCRdb running MiXCR on the 5' RACE reads. The profile shows nearly 650,000 distinct CDR3 sequences, roughly 6.6% of them singletons. This same sample was also taken into another study, of yellow fever vaccine responses in identical twins.

This clonotype originated in a woman younger than 30 in good health. The chain has TRBV7-9 and TRBJ2-1, with TRBD1 matching 9 bases. Sequencing was done on a sample of PBMCs. CDR3 protein: CASSRTGENNEQFF. The CDR3 DNA follows: TGTGCCAGCAGCCGGACAGGGGAAAACAATGAGCAGTTCTTC.